This TCR beta chain was sequenced in a study of blood T cell repertoires in COVID-19. On the study more broadly: Material from acute and convalescent COVID-19 was sourced from the United States, Italy and Spain. The cDNA or gDNA used as material had been derived from T cells, B-cell-depleted T cells, or PBMCs.

Authors' data handling: Nucleated cell counts were estimated from reference gene primer amplification. TCRdb's copy holds only in-frame clones and misses some; the assay was immunoSEQ multiplex PCR. V and J calls and clone size come straight from that table; D and trimming were deduced from the DNA. The sample carries tens of thousands of clones, 70% to 90% recorded once. Germline values: CDR1 MNHNS, CDR2 SASEGT. The CDR3 spans 18 residues. Trimming removed 0 bases from V and 2 bases from J, with 18 bases in between. The sequence derives from a man between 65 and 80 years old with active or convalescent COVID-19. The sample consisted of peripheral blood. The chain couples TRBV6-1 to TRBJ2-3; D gene uncertain. The CDR3 reads CASSEARVPSPSTDTQYF. DNA for the CDR3: TGTGCCAGCAGTGAAGCGCGAGTTCCAAGCCCCTCCACAGATACGCAGTATTTT.